This is a list of T cell receptor beta chains from one sample in a study of shared clonotypes between healthy human individuals. TCRdb's table, derived via immunoSEQ multiplex PCR, lists solely in-frame clones and lacks some. The sample records about half a million clones, roughly 80% being singletons. Sample: PBMCs. These receptors were obtained from a middle-aged woman in good health. Some clones in this sample may be carry-over from other donors' samples. Each CDR3 is given with its conserved first and last residue. The D gene is left open where the match is weak. A row's size may be missing; if present it is once, few, many or a size class.

size	V	D	J	CDR3	DNA
NA	TRBV11-3	NA	TRBJ2-3	CASSAKKISTDTQYF	TGTGCCAGCAGCGCAAAAAAGATAAGCACAGATACGCAGTATTTT
NA	TRBV2	TRBD2	TRBJ2-5	CASTRDTAGVETQYF	TGTGCCAGCACCCGGGACACAGCGGGAGTAGAGACCCAGTACTTC
many	TRBV14	NA	TRBJ1-1	CASSQLAWNTEAFF	TGTGCCAGCAGCCAACTTGCCTGGAACACTGAAGCTTTCTTT
NA	TRBV30	NA	TRBJ1-4	CALVATTNEKLFF	TGTGCCTTAGTGGCGACGACTAATGAAAAACTGTTTTTT
NA	TRBV6-1	NA	TRBJ1-4	CASSPQGERNEKLFF	TGTGCCAGCAGTCCACAAGGAGAGAGGAATGAAAAACTGTTTTTT
NA	TRBV2	NA	TRBJ2-1	CAGRQSSYNEQFF	TGTGCCGGTCGACAAAGCTCCTACAATGAGCAGTTCTTC
NA	TRBV7-3	TRBD2	TRBJ2-1	CASSLTGASGNEQFF	TGTGCCAGCAGCTTAACGGGCGCTAGCGGGAACGAGCAGTTCTTC
NA	TRBV6-1	NA	TRBJ1-2	CASNSGQEYYGYTF	TGTGCCAGCAATTCCGGACAAGAATACTATGGCTACACCTTC
NA	TRBV6-1	NA	TRBJ1-1	CASSDRPIGGAFF	TGTGCCAGCAGTGATAGACCAATCGGGGGAGCTTTCTTT
few	TRBV6-1	NA	TRBJ1-1	CAAVYRTDTEAFF	TGCGCCGCCGTCTACAGGACGGACACTGAAGCTTTCTTT
NA	TRBV7-3	NA	TRBJ2-1	CASSSPLVGNEQFF	TGTGCCAGCAGCTCCCCGCTAGTTGGCAATGAGCAGTTCTTC
few	TRBV11-2	TRBD1	TRBJ1-1	CASSTWGTGQGKAFF	TGTGCCAGCAGCACATGGGGGACCGGACAGGGAAAGGCTTTCTTT
NA	TRBV7-9	NA	TRBJ2-2	CASSLHGGNTGELFF	TGTGCCAGCAGCTTACACGGAGGGAACACCGGGGAGCTGTTTTTT
many	TRBV7-9	NA	TRBJ1-1	CASSLVAAFF	TGTGCCAGCAGCTTAGTTGCGGCTTTCTTT
NA	TRBV6-1	NA	TRBJ2-6	CASSYGLGGANVLTF	TGTGCCAGCAGCTACGGCCTAGGTGGGGCCAACGTCCTGACTTTC
once	TRBV18	NA	TRBJ2-5	CASSPYLGADQETQYF	TGTGCCAGCTCACCCTATCTAGGAGCGGACCAAGAGACCCAGTACTTC
NA	TRBV30	TRBD1	TRBJ1-2	CAFTGTGVRYGYTF	TGTGCCTTCACCGGGACAGGGGTCCGGTATGGCTACACCTTC
NA	TRBV4-3	TRBD1	TRBJ1-5	CASSQDWTGVGSNQPQHF	TGCGCCAGCAGCCAAGATTGGACAGGTGTCGGTAGCAATCAGCCCCAGCATTTT
NA	TRBV7-9	NA	TRBJ1-5	CASSSAGNQPQHF	TGTGCCAGCAGCTCGGCGGGCAATCAGCCCCAGCATTTT
many	TRBV19	NA	TRBJ2-1	CASSIGSLNEQFF	TGTGCCAGTAGTATAGGCAGCTTGAATGAGCAGTTCTTC
NA	TRBV13	NA	TRBJ2-7	CASSRRYEQYF	TGTGCCAGCAGCCGACGGTACGAGCAGTACTTC
once	TRBV5-6	NA	TRBJ1-2	CASSLARFSAANYGYTF	TGTGCCAGCAGCTTGGCCAGATTTTCGGCAGCTAACTATGGCTACACCTTC
NA	TRBV4-2	NA	TRBJ2-1	CASSQERGIRGEQFF	TGTGCCAGCAGCCAAGAGCGAGGGATCCGGGGCGAGCAGTTCTTC
NA	TRBV18	TRBD1	TRBJ1-1	CASSPSRGVGTEAFF	TGTGCCAGCTCACCGTCCAGGGGGGTGGGCACTGAAGCTTTCTTT
few	TRBV5-8	NA	TRBJ2-7	CASSLSQAWSYEQYF	TGTGCCAGCAGCTTGAGCCAGGCGTGGTCCTACGAGCAGTACTTC
few	TRBV4-1	TRBD1	TRBJ2-5	CASSLATGGVETQYF	TGCGCCAGCAGCCTTGCGACAGGGGGCGTGGAGACCCAGTACTTC
few	TRBV21-1	NA	TRBJ2-7	CASSTLRGGQYF	TGTGCCAGCAGCACCCTTAGGGGGGGGCAGTACTTC
NA	TRBV2	TRBD1	TRBJ2-1	CASRQGEQFF	TGTGCCAGCAGACAGGGGGAGCAGTTCTTC
NA	TRBV10-3	NA	TRBJ1-4	CAISDVGGNEKLFF	TGTGCCATCAGTGATGTCGGCGGGAATGAAAAACTGTTTTTT
NA	TRBV27	NA	TRBJ1-5	CASSPRTLPVANSNQPQHF	TGTGCCAGCAGTCCCAGAACACTGCCAGTCGCTAATAGCAATCAGCCCCAGCATTTT
NA	TRBV28	NA	TRBJ1-4	CASSAGGATNEKLFF	TGTGCCAGCAGCGCGGGAGGGGCCACTAATGAAAAACTGTTTTTT
once	TRBV5-4	NA	TRBJ2-5	CASSLDPAGRETQYF	TGTGCCAGCAGCTTGGATCCAGCGGGTAGAGAGACCCAGTACTTC
NA	TRBV27	NA	TRBJ1-6	CASSLSRRNSPLHF	TGTGCCAGCAGTTTATCGAGGAGAAATTCACCCCTCCACTTT
NA	TRBV29-1	TRBD2	TRBJ2-5	CSVEEQRETTQYF	TGCAGCGTTGAAGAACAGCGGGAGACGACCCAGTACTTC
NA	TRBV30	NA	TRBJ1-1	CAWSLTNTEAFF	TGTGCCTGGAGTTTAACGAACACTGAAGCTTTCTTT
NA	TRBV5-1	NA	TRBJ2-1	CASSLVGPTYNEQFF	TGCGCCAGCAGCTTGGTTGGCCCTACCTACAATGAGCAGTTCTTC
NA	TRBV7-2	TRBD2	TRBJ2-2	CASGVPLWGLVNTGELFF	TGTGCCAGCGGGGTCCCCCTTTGGGGACTAGTTAACACCGGGGAGCTGTTTTTT
few	TRBV5-6	NA	TRBJ2-2	CASSLAGANTGELFF	TGTGCCAGCAGCTTGGCGGGGGCGAACACCGGGGAGCTGTTTTTT
NA	TRBV5-1	TRBD2	TRBJ2-1	CASRRGLALNEQFF	TGCGCCAGCAGGAGGGGACTAGCTTTAAATGAGCAGTTCTTC
NA	TRBV11-2	NA	TRBJ1-5	CASSGDLDEPQHF	TGTGCCAGCAGCGGTGACCTGGACGAGCCCCAGCATTTT
few	TRBV10-3	TRBD1	TRBJ1-1	CAISESHPRDRNTEAFF	TGTGCCATCAGTGAGTCGCACCCCCGGGACAGGAACACTGAAGCTTTCTTT
NA	TRBV4-1	NA	TRBJ2-2	CASSQWFLGTGELFF	TGCGCCAGCAGCCAATGGTTCTTGGGTACCGGGGAGCTGTTTTTT
NA	TRBV9	TRBD2	TRBJ2-1	CASSGPSGRVVKHEQFF	TGTGCCAGCAGCGGGCCTAGCGGGAGGGTTGTAAAGCATGAGCAGTTCTTC
many	TRBV7-3	TRBD1	TRBJ2-1	CASSLRGSGTGVSNEQFF	TGTGCCAGCAGCTTAAGAGGTTCCGGGACAGGGGTGAGCAATGAGCAGTTCTTC
NA	TRBV5-1	NA	TRBJ2-7	CASSQDVGFSGSEQYF	TGCGCCAGCAGCCAAGATGTGGGATTTTCGGGTAGCGAGCAGTACTTC
NA	TRBV2	NA	TRBJ1-2	CASLDSSYTF	TGTGCCAGCTTAGACAGTTCATACACCTTC
many	TRBV4-3	NA	TRBJ2-7	CASSQDRRGYEQYF	TGCGCCAGCAGCCAAGATCGTCGGGGATACGAGCAGTACTTC
NA	TRBV28	NA	TRBJ2-7	CASSSPPPNYEQYF	TGTGCCAGCAGTTCCCCCCCGCCGAACTACGAGCAGTACTTC
NA	TRBV29-1	NA	TRBJ1-4	CSVVGLNEKLFF	TGCAGCGTTGTGGGGTTGAATGAAAAACTGTTTTTT
NA	TRBV19	NA	TRBJ1-1	CASRKNIGPGTEAFF	TGTGCCAGTAGAAAGAATATAGGGCCGGGCACTGAAGCTTTCTTT
NA	TRBV6-1	NA	TRBJ1-5	CASSVHWGNQPQHF	TGTGCCAGCAGTGTGCATTGGGGCAATCAGCCCCAGCATTTT
NA	TRBV5-4	TRBD2	TRBJ2-2	CASSPVAGVDTGELFF	TGTGCCAGCAGCCCTGTGGCGGGAGTGGACACCGGGGAGCTGTTTTTT
NA	TRBV6-1	NA	TRBJ2-3	CASSEATRWAQYF	TGTGCCAGCAGTGAGGCGACTCGGTGGGCGCAGTATTTT
NA	TRBV28	NA	TRBJ1-5	CASSEGRFKPQHF	TGTGCCAGCTCGGAGGGCAGGTTCAAGCCCCAGCATTTT
NA	TRBV27	NA	TRBJ2-4	CASSFRARTKNIQYF	TGTGCCAGCAGTTTTAGGGCTCGAACCAAAAACATTCAGTACTTC
NA	TRBV29-1	TRBD2	TRBJ2-1	CSVAGASGRGGNEQFF	TGCAGCGTTGCAGGGGCTAGCGGGAGAGGGGGCAATGAGCAGTTCTTC
few	TRBV7-9	NA	TRBJ2-1	CASSLGLPYNEQFF	TGTGCCAGCAGCTTAGGACTTCCATACAATGAGCAGTTCTTC
NA	TRBV7-8	TRBD1	TRBJ2-2	CASSARQGPFRRTGELFF	TGTGCCAGCAGCGCTCGACAGGGGCCCTTTAGGCGGACCGGGGAGCTGTTTTTT
once	TRBV28	NA	TRBJ1-2	CASRTQGNLLYGYTF	TGTGCCAGTCGAACACAGGGAAACTTATTGTATGGCTACACCTTC